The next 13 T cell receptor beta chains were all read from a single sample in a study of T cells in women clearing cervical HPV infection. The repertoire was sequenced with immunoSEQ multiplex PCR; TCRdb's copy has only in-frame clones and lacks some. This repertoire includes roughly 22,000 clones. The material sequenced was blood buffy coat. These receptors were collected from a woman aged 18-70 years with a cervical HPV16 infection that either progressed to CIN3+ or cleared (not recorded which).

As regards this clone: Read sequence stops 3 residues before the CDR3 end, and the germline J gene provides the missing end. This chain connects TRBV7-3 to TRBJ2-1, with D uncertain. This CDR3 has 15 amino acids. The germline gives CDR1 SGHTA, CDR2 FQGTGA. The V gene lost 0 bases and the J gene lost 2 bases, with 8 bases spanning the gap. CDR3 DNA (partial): TGTGCCAGCAGCTTAACAGGGTCTCCCTACAATGAG. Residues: CASSLTGSPYNE. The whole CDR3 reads CASSLTGSPYNEQFF.

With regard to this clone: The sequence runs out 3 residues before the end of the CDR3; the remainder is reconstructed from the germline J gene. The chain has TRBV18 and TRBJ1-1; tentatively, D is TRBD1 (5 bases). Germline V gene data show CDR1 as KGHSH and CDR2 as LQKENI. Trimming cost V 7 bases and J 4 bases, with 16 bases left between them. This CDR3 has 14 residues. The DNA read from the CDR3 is TGTGCCAGCTTCCTCGGGGGAACCGGCACTGAA. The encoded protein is CASFLGGTGTE. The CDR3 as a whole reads CASFLGGTGTEAFF.

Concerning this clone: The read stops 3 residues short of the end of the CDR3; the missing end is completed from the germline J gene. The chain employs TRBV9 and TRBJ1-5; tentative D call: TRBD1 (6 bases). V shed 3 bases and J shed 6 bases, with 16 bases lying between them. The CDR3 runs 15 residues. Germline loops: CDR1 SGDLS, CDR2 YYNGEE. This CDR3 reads CASSGGDTFGQPQHF. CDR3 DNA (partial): TGTGCCAGCAGCGGAGGGGACACTTTCGGTCAGCCC. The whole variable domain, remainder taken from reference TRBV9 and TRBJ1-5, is DSGVTQTPKHLITATGQRVTLRCSPRSGDLSVYWYQQSLDQGLQFLIQYYNGEERAKGNILERFSAQQFPDLHSELNLSSLELGDSALYFCASSGGDTFGQPQHFGDGTRLSIL.

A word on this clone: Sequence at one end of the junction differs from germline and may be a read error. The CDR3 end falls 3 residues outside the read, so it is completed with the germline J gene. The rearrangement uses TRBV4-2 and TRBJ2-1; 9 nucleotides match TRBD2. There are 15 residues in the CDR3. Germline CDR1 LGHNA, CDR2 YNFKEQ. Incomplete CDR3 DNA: TGCGCCAGCAGCCCCAGACTAGCGGCCTACAATGAG. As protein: CASSPRLAAYNE. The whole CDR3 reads CASSPRLAAYNEQFF.

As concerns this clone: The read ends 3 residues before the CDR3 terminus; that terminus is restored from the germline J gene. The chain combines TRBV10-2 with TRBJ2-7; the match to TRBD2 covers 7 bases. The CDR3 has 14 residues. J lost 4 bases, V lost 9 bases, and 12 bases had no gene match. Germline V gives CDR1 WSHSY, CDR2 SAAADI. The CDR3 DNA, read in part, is TGCGCCAGTACTAGCGATGGAAACTCTTACGAG. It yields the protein CASTSDGNSYE. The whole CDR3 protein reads CASTSDGNSYEQYF.

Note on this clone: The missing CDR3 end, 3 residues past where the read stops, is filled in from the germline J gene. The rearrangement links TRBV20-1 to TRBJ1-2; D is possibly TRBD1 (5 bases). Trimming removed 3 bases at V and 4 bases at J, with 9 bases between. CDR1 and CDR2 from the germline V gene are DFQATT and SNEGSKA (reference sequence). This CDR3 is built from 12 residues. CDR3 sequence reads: CSARDMSYGYTF. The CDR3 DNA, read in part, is TGCAGTGCTAGGGACATGAGCTATGGC.

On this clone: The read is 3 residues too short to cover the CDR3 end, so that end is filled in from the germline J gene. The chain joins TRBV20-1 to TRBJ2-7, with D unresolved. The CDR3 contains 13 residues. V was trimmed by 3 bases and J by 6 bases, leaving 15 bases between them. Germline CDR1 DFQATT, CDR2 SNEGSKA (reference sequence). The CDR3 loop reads CSARGAPMLEQYF. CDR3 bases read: TGCAGTGCTAGGGGCGCCCCTATGCTCGAG.

CDR3 DNA, as far as it was read: TGTGCCAGCAGGAGACAGAGGACCCATGTCGACCCTGAA. Residues: CASRRQRTHVDPE. From start to end, the CDR3 is CASRRQRTHVDPEAFF. The chain links TRBV2 to TRBJ1-1; the D gene is possibly TRBD1 (5 bases). The read comes to an end 3 residues before the CDR3 does, leaving the germline J gene to fill in the end. In germline, CDR1 is SNHLY, CDR2 FYNNEI. The CDR3 length is 16 residues. Trimming pared 6 bases from V and 6 bases from J, leaving 23 bases between. Complete variable domain (other parts from reference TRBV2 and TRBJ1-1): EPEVTQTPSHQVTQMGQEVILRCVPISNHLYFYWYRQILGQKVEFLVSFYNNEISEKSEIFDDQFSVERPDGSNFTLKIRSTKLEDSAMYFCASRRQRTHVDPEAFFGQGTRLTVV.

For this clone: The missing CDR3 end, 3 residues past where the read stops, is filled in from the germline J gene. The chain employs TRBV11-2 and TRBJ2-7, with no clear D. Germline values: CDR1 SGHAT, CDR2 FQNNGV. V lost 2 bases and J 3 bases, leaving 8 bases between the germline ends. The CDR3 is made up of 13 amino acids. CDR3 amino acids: CASSLSGYYEQYF. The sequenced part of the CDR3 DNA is TGTGCCAGCAGCTTATCAGGATACTACGAG. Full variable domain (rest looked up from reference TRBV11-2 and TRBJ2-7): EAGVAQSPRYKIIEKRQSVAFWCNPISGHATLYWYQQILGQGPKLLIQFQNNGVVDDSQLPKDRFSAERLKGVDSTLKIQPAKLEDSAVYLCASSLSGYYEQYFGPGTRLTVT.

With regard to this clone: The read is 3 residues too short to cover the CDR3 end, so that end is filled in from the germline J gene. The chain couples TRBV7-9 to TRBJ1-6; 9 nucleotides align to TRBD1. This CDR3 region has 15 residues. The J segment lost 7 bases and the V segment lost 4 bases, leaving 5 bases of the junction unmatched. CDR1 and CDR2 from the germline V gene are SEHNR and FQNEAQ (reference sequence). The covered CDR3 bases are TGTGCCAGCAGCTCCGGGACAGGGAACAATTCACCC. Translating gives CASSSGTGNNSP. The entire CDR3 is CASSSGTGNNSPLHF.

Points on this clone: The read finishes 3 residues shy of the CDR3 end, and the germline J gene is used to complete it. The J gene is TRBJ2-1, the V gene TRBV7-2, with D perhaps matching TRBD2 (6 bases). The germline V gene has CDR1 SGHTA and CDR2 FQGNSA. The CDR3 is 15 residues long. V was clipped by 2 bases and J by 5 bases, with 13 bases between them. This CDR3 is CASSLRASEHNEQFF. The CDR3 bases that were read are TGTGCCAGCAGCTTAAGGGCTAGCGAGCACAATGAG.

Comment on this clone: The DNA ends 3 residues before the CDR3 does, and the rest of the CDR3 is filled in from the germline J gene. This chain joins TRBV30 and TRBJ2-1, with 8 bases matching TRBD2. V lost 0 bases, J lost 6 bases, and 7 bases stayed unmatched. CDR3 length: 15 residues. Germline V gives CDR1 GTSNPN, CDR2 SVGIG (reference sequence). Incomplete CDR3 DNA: TGTGCCTGGAGTGTAGGGCTAGCGGGTGTCAATGAG. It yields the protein CAWSVGLAGVNE. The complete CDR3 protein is CAWSVGLAGVNEQFF.

The CDR3 loop is CSATTMDSSNYGYTF. CDR3 DNA, as far as it was read: TGCAGTGCTACCACAATGGACAGCTCTAACTATGGC. The genes are TRBV20-1 and TRBJ1-2, with a possible D match to TRBD1 (6 bases). Read sequence stops 3 residues before the CDR3 end, and the germline J gene provides the missing end. The germline gives CDR1 DFQATT, CDR2 SNEGSKA (reference sequence). The CDR3 sequence is 15 residues long. Trimming left V 4 bases short and J 0 bases short, with 15 bases between.